This T cell receptor (beta chain) was observed in a study of cytomegalovirus exposure and HLA in healthy donors (dated by TCRdb to between 2016 and 2019). Describing the broader study: The 666 repertoires of the first cohort and the 95 to 150 validation repertoires were produced on the same platform, according to a later analysis. The study was designed to test whether signatures of past pathogen exposure could be identified by cataloging public T cell receptors. Along with the approximately 620-subject first cohort, a separate validation cohort of over a hundred different subjects was used. To predict cytomegalovirus infection status, the study brought together high-throughput TCR immunosequencing, statistical association of individual TCRs with disease status, and machine learning.

Points the paper makes about the study in general: Three of the identified cytomegalovirus-associated TCR beta chains were confirmed in vitro to be specific for cytomegalovirus antigens. The classifier was reported to diagnose cytomegalovirus status with high specificity and sensitivity in both the original and validation cohorts. The study gave a list of 150 to 200 TCR beta chains associated with cytomegalovirus. The authors suggested that the approach could potentially be generalized to other disease states and immunological phenotypes. A later analysis found that TCRs clustered in the first cohort also tended to co-occur in the 95 to 150 validation repertoires, with about 94% of cluster scores above 0. All 120 or so repertoires were used to score co-occurrence in the validation cohort in a later analysis, because that analysis had no HLA typing for the cohort. Most TCR sequences were observed very rarely across donors, whereas some public TCRs were present in many individuals.

The donors belonged to the validation cohort of over a hundred subjects, which was separate from the roughly 670-subject first cohort. Of note for this clone: Its antigen has not been determined. No per-base quality is available; no much larger clone lies one base away.

Deletion took 0 bases off V and 4 bases off J, with a span of 9 bases between the germline ends. The CDR3, from cysteine to phenylalanine, totals 14 residues. The kept DNA is CDR3 alone, 42 bases in frame from the first base. CDR1 LNHDA and CDR2 SQIVND were looked up in the germline V gene (reference sequence). Receptors were amplified or captured by the immunoSEQ multiplex PCR assay. The source study handled its data this way. A statistical classification framework was developed to diagnose cytomegalovirus status using the catalog of TCR beta chain sequences. Sourced from immuneACCESS, this table was stored by TCRdb with only in-frame sequences that have V and J called. A share of the clones is absent; for the studies checked, an unresolved V gene accounts for under half, and the remainder has no known explanation. Clonal size and the V and J genes are those of that table, whereas D and trimming came from the DNA. The sample profile shows tens of thousands of clones; around 96% of them were found once. The ten largest clones add up to about 1.5% of the sample.

In this chain, TRBV19 is recombined with TRBJ1-1, and possibly TRBD1, on 5 matching bases. The sequence was obtained from a young man in good health and CMV-seropositive. Specimen: PBMCs. The base sequence is TGTGCCAGTAGTATAGATCCAGGGATCACTGAAGCTTTCTTT. This translates into CASSIDPGITEAFF.